This T cell receptor beta chain is from a study of blood T cells in healthy people across ages. The use of a sample-barcoded 5' primer and a J-beta primer mix characterized a second PCR of roughly 7 to 11 cycles. Each CDR3 protein is one row after TCRdb ran MiXCR on the 5' RACE reads. In the table there are about 1.5 million distinct CDR3 sequences, under 55% of which are singletons. Germline assignment: CDR1 MNHEY and CDR2 SVGAGI. V was shortened by 0 bases and J by 7 bases, with 9 bases between the two germline ends. The CDR3 runs 14 residues. Only a few counts were recorded for this clonotype. This clonotype was sampled from a young woman in good health. The sequenced sample was blood. The gene calls are TRBV6-5 and TRBJ2-2; D is unresolved. CDR3 DNA: TGTGCCAGCAGTTACTCCCTTCTTAACGGGGAGCTGTTTTTT. Its translation is CASSYSLLNGELFF.